The 31 T cell receptor beta chains below come from one sample, sequenced in a study of vaccination effects on CD4 cells after COVID-19. Clones were read by immunoSEQ multiplex PCR, and TCRdb kept only the in-frame ones, dropping some. The sample consists of approximately 24,000 clones, under 80% of them appearing once. ViraFEST expansion of antigen-specific CD4+ T cells with viral peptide pools preceded sequencing. At the end of 10 days of culture, CD4+ T cells were isolated. Participants got two doses of BNT162b2 or mRNA-1273 vaccine. Their cognate antigens are unknown. The source material was CD4+ T cells from PBMCs cultured with HCoV-NL63 spike peptides, sampled after COVID-19 vaccination. All receptors derive from a human donor who received a COVID-19 vaccine.

The V gene is TRBV5-1, the J gene TRBJ1-6, with D unresolved. The CDR3 extends over 9 amino acids. The germline CDR1 and CDR2 sequences are SGHRS and YFSETQ. The V end was cut by 1 base, the J end by 17 bases, with 4 bases between. The CDR3 DNA sequence: TGCGCCAGCAGCTTGATCGTCCACTTT. Translating it yields CASSLIVHF.

The V call is TRBV11-2, the J call TRBJ1-2; TRBD1 aligns across 8 bases. Germline V gives CDR1 SGHAT, CDR2 FQNNGV. The CDR3 runs to 17 residues. The junction had 9 bases not matched to a gene; V was cut back by 0 bases and J by 3 bases. The CDR3 protein is CASSLDRSGGADYGYTF. The CDR3 DNA sequence: TGTGCCAGCAGCTTAGATCGTTCAGGGGGCGCTGACTATGGCTACACCTTC.

This clone has a handful of counts. The J gene is TRBJ1-6, the V gene TRBV9, with D perhaps TRBD1 (6 bases). CDR3 length equals 15 residues. Germline V gene data show CDR1 as SGDLS and CDR2 as YYNGEE. Deletions cut 3 bases from V and 5 bases from J, with 12 bases between. DNA of the CDR3: TGTGCCAGCAGCGGACAAGGGGGGAATAATTCACCCCTCCACTTT. Translation: CASSGQGGNNSPLHF.

This clone is termed large (0.1 to 1%). This chain joins TRBV7-2 and TRBJ1-5; D is undetermined. V lost 4 bases, J lost 4 bases, and 8 bases lay in between. CDR3 length: 13 residues. From germline, CDR1 is SGHTA and CDR2 FQGNSA. Here the CDR3 reads CASSSDLNQPQHF. The CDR3, as DNA: TGTGCCAGCAGCTCGGATCTGAATCAGCCCCAGCATTTT. Using reference TRBV7-2 and TRBJ1-5 for the parts outside the CDR3, the full variable domain is GAGVSQSPSNKVTEKGKDVELRCDPISGHTALYWYRQSLGQGLEFLIYFQGNSAPDKSGLPSDRFSAERTGGSVSTLTIQRTQQEDSAVYLCASSSDLNQPQHFGDGTRLSIL.

This sequence joins TRBV19 and TRBJ2-1, with a possible D match to TRBD2 (6 bases). Germline V gene sequence: CDR1 LNHDA, CDR2 SQIVND (reference sequence). The V and J ends lost 4 bases and 4 bases respectively, with 11 bases between them. The CDR3 runs to 14 residues. CDR3 amino acids: CASSNKRAYNEQFF. The CDR3 nucleotides are TGTGCCAGTAGTAACAAGCGGGCTTACAATGAGCAGTTCTTC.

The chain is built from TRBV27 and TRBJ1-2, with a weak D call TRBD1 (6 bases). There are 16 residues in the CDR3. V was trimmed by 5 bases and J by 4 bases, leaving 20 bases between them. Germline CDR1 and CDR2: MNHEY and SMNVEV (reference sequence). The CDR3 bases are TGTGCCAGCAGTCCAAGCTATCTCCGGGACACCTATGGCTACACCTTC. It encodes CASSPSYLRDTYGYTF.

The CDR3 bases are TGTGCCAGTAGTCCCTTCTCCGGGACAGGGAAGACTGAAGCTTTCTTT. The encoded protein is CASSPFSGTGKTEAFF. This chain connects TRBV19 to TRBJ1-1; 9 nucleotides align to TRBD1. The CDR3 extends over 16 amino acids. Germline V gene sequence: CDR1 LNHDA, CDR2 SQIVND (reference sequence). V shed 5 bases, J shed 5 bases, and the junction held 12 bases outside the gene matches.

The chain employs TRBV4-2 and TRBJ1-1; TRBD1 might be the D (5 bases). Between the trimmed V and J ends, which lost 0 bases and 2 bases, there was a span of 13 bases. The CDR3 is made up of 16 amino acids. Per the germline V gene, CDR1 is LGHNA and CDR2 is YNFKEQ. The CDR3 DNA follows: TGTGCCAGCAGCCAAGATTTGAGGGGAGGAAACACTGAAGCTTTCTTT. This codes for CASSQDLRGGNTEAFF.

V and J are TRBV4-1 and TRBJ2-1; 7 positions match TRBD1. CDR3 size: 16 residues. After removal of 3 bases from V and 1 base from J, the junction contained 6 bases not matched to a gene. Germline loops: CDR1 MGHRA, CDR2 YSYEKL. CDR3 coding DNA: TGCGCCAGCAGCCACGCAGGGGGTGAGTCCTACAATGAGCAGTTCTTC. The encoded protein is CASSHAGGESYNEQFF.

This chain uses TRBV19 with TRBJ1-4; the D is unclear. Germline CDR1 and CDR2: LNHDA and SQIVND (reference sequence). Between the trimmed V and J ends, which lost 7 bases and 5 bases, there was a span of 14 bases. This CDR3 is built from 14 residues. CDR3 amino acids: CASKTGNRNEKLFF. The DNA for the CDR3 is TGTGCCAGTAAAACCGGGAATCGGAATGAAAAACTGTTTTTT.

The J gene is TRBJ2-4, the V gene TRBV19, with 8 bases that match TRBD1. Trimming at V came to 3 bases and at J to 8 bases, leaving 15 bases not matched to a gene. From germline, CDR1 is LNHDA and CDR2 SQIVND (reference sequence). This CDR3 has 17 residues. The CDR3 region is CASSIGAGGSTGDIQYF. CDR3 nucleotides: TGTGCCAGTAGTATCGGGGCAGGGGGCTCGACGGGAGACATTCAGTACTTC.

The J gene is TRBJ1-1, the V gene TRBV28; D unresolved. Trimming left V 2 bases short and J 2 bases short, with 3 bases between. This CDR3 comprises 12 residues. The germline V gene has CDR1 MDHEN and CDR2 SYDVKM. CDR3 amino acids: CASSLKNTEAFF. CDR3 nucleotide sequence: TGTGCCAGCAGTTTAAAAAACACTGAAGCTTTCTTT. The full variable domain, rest sourced from reference TRBV28 and TRBJ1-1, is DVKVTQSSRYLVKRTGEKVFLECVQDMDHENMFWYRQDPGLGLRLIYFSYDVKMKEKGDIPEGYSVSREKKERFSLILESASTNQTSMYLCASSLKNTEAFFGQGTRLTVV.

V is TRBV29-1 and J is TRBJ1-2; 9 positions match TRBD1. The V gene end was trimmed by 6 bases and the J gene end by 4 bases; junction bases not matched to a gene: 6. The germline gives CDR1 SQVTM, CDR2 ANQGSEA. The CDR3 extends over 13 amino acids. CDR3 nucleotide sequence: TGCAGCGTACTACAGGGGGCGACCTATGGCTACACCTTC. Translation gives CSVLQGATYGYTF.

The rearrangement links TRBV28 to TRBJ1-5; D is ambiguous. In germline, CDR1 is MDHEN, CDR2 SYDVKM. V was shortened by 5 bases and J by 7 bases, with 9 bases between the two germline ends. The CDR3 runs to 12 residues. The DNA of the CDR3 is TGTGCCAGCAGTCTCCGGGAGCAGCCCCAGCATTTT. This gives the protein CASSLREQPQHF.

The rearrangement uses TRBV7-2 and TRBJ1-2, with TRBD1 matching over 10 bases. After removal of 1 base from V and 7 bases from J, the junction contained 15 bases not matched to a gene. CDR1 SGHTA and CDR2 FQGNSA come from the germline V gene. This CDR3 is built from 18 residues. CDR3 coding DNA: TGTGCCAGCAGCTTAGGAGCCCTAGTGAGACAGGGGGCTGGTGGCTACACCTTC. Translation gives CASSLGALVRQGAGGYTF.

This chain connects TRBV6-5 to TRBJ1-1; TRBD1 matches 8 bases. CDR1 and CDR2 from the germline V gene are MNHEY and SVGAGI. The V segment lost 7 bases and the J segment 3 bases; nucleotides outside the gene matches: 7. The CDR3 runs 14 residues. CDR3 residues: CASIPGQAYTEAFF. The CDR3 nucleotides are TGTGCCAGCATCCCGGGACAGGCTTACACTGAAGCTTTCTTT.

This rearrangement joins TRBV30 to TRBJ1-1; D remains ambiguous. V lost 4 bases, J lost 0 bases, and 9 bases lay in between. The CDR3 is made up of 13 amino acids. Germline V gives CDR1 GTSNPN, CDR2 SVGIG (reference sequence). The CDR3 bases are TGTGCCTGGACGGCAGGTTTGAACACTGAAGCTTTCTTT. It specifies CAWTAGLNTEAFF.

The chain joins TRBV25-1 to TRBJ1-2; no clear D gene. CDR3 length equals 12 residues. CDR1 and CDR2 from the germline V gene are MGHDK and SYGVNS. V lost 7 bases and J lost 4, with 10 bases in between. Here the CDR3 DNA reads TGTGCCAGCAATGACAATAGCTATGGCTACACCTTC. It encodes CASNDNSYGYTF.

The chain is built from TRBV2 and TRBJ1-6; 7 bases map to TRBD1. Trimming took 9 bases from V and 5 from J; bases not matched to a gene: 4. CDR3 length: 13 residues. The germline V gene encodes CDR1 SNHLY and CDR2 FYNNEI. The CDR3 sequence: CARQGIDNSPLHF. CDR3 in DNA: TGTGCCAGACAGGGGATAGATAATTCACCCCTCCACTTT. Filled out from reference TRBV2 and TRBJ1-6, the complete variable domain reads EPEVTQTPSHQVTQMGQEVILRCVPISNHLYFYWYRQILGQKVEFLVSFYNNEISEKSEIFDDQFSVERPDGSNFTLKIRSTKLEDSAMYFCARQGIDNSPLHFGNGTRLTVT.

V gene TRBV4-1 combines with J gene TRBJ1-2, with a possible D match to TRBD1 (5 bases). This CDR3 is 18 amino acids long. Germline V gene data show CDR1 as MGHRA and CDR2 as YSYEKL. Trimming stripped 0 bases from V and 2 bases from J, with 19 bases between. The CDR3 spells CASSQEVVGGSLNYGYTF. The CDR3 coding sequence is TGCGCCAGCAGCCAAGAAGTAGTGGGGGGATCCCTGAACTATGGCTACACCTTC.

A single count supports this clone. This rearrangement joins TRBV6-5 to TRBJ2-4; D perhaps matches TRBD2 (6 bases). This CDR3 is built from 13 residues. The V end was cut by 8 bases, the J end by 0 bases, with 8 bases between. Germline loops: CDR1 MNHEY, CDR2 SVGAGI. The CDR3 is CASRGIAKNIQYF. The CDR3 DNA is TGTGCCAGCCGGGGGATAGCCAAAAACATTCAGTACTTC.

The V gene is TRBV24-1, the J gene TRBJ2-1, with 7 bases fitting TRBD2. Per germline, CDR1 KGHDR and CDR2 SFDVKD. CDR3 length: 14 amino acids. Trimming cost V 3 bases and J 9 bases; bases outside gene matches: 7. CDR3 sequence (DNA): TGTGCCACCAGTGATCCAAGCGGGAAGGGTGAGCAGTTCTTC. Its protein product is CATSDPSGKGEQFF.

V usage is TRBV9 and J usage is TRBJ1-2, with D possibly matching TRBD1 (6 bases). CDR1 SGDLS and CDR2 YYNGEE come from the germline V gene. With 1 base removed from V and 6 bases from J, the gap between germline ends came to 13 bases. This CDR3 comprises 14 residues. The CDR3 loop is CASSVFTGNNGYTF. CDR3 nucleotides: TGTGCCAGCAGCGTATTTACAGGGAATAATGGCTACACCTTC.

The chain employs TRBV27 and TRBJ2-3, with a tentative D call TRBD2 (5 bases). The CDR3 runs 17 residues. Trimming cost V 5 bases and J 2 bases, with 20 bases left between them. Germline loops: CDR1 MNHEY, CDR2 SMNVEV (reference sequence). The CDR3 bases are TGTGCCAGCAGTCCCTTGAGGGCTAGTCGTTCCACAGATACGCAGTATTTT. This sequence encodes CASSPLRASRSTDTQYF.

The rearrangement links TRBV11-1 to TRBJ2-1; D gene ambiguous. Looked up from germline, CDR1 is SGHAT and CDR2 is FQDESV (reference sequence). Trimming removed 0 bases at V and 6 bases at J, with 6 bases between. This CDR3 is 13 amino acids long. CDR3 protein: CASSLAIRNEQFF. The CDR3 nucleotides read TGTGCCAGCAGCTTAGCCATTCGCAATGAGCAGTTCTTC.

This chain joins TRBV9 and TRBJ1-2, with TRBD1 matching 7 bases. The junction had 10 bases not matched to a gene; V was cut back by 5 bases and J by 12 bases. Germline CDR1 and CDR2: SGDLS and YYNGEE. The CDR3 spans 12 residues. The CDR3 loop is CASSGGPTGHTF. The CDR3, as DNA: TGTGCCAGCAGTGGGGGGCCGACAGGGCACACCTTC. The whole variable domain, filled in from reference TRBV9 and TRBJ1-2, reads DSGVTQTPKHLITATGQRVTLRCSPRSGDLSVYWYQQSLDQGLQFLIQYYNGEERAKGNILERFSAQQFPDLHSELNLSSLELGDSALYFCASSGGPTGHTFGSGTRLTVV.

The V call is TRBV28, the J call TRBJ2-7; 12 bases agree with TRBD2. There are 18 residues in the CDR3. The germline V gene encodes CDR1 MDHEN and CDR2 SYDVKM. Trimming at V came to 5 bases and at J to 7 bases, leaving 18 bases not matched to a gene. The CDR3 nucleotides are TGTGCCAGCAGTCCTCCGGGGGAACTAGCGGGAGGAACAGGAGAGCAGTACTTC. Translated: CASSPPGELAGGTGEQYF.

The V call is TRBV30, the J call TRBJ1-1; D is perhaps TRBD1 (6 bases). Germline CDR1 GTSNPN, CDR2 SVGIG (reference sequence). This CDR3 is 13 amino acids long. Between the trimmed V and J ends, which lost 4 bases and 10 bases, there was a span of 19 bases. CDR3 sequence (DNA): TGTGCCTGGACCGCAGGACAGACCAGAGGAGCTTTCTTT. This translates into CAWTAGQTRGAFF.

This rearrangement joins TRBV28 to TRBJ1-1; weak D call: TRBD1 (5 bases). This CDR3 spans 12 amino acids. V gave up 3 bases and J gave up 7 bases, with 9 bases separating them. The germline gives CDR1 MDHEN, CDR2 SYDVKM. The CDR3 here is CASSLGQDEAFF. CDR3 sequence (DNA): TGTGCCAGCAGTTTGGGGCAAGATGAAGCTTTCTTT.

The chain uses TRBV30 and TRBJ1-2; D is undetermined. The CDR3 contains 13 residues. Germline V gene sequence: CDR1 GTSNPN, CDR2 SVGIG (reference sequence). Trimming stripped 0 bases from V and 4 bases from J, with 9 bases between. This CDR3 is CAWSVQAVYGYTF. Here the CDR3 DNA reads TGTGCCTGGAGTGTTCAGGCAGTCTATGGCTACACCTTC.

The V and J genes are TRBV2 and TRBJ1-5, with D maybe TRBD1 (6 bases). V was clipped by 8 bases and J by 6 bases, with 20 bases between them. This CDR3 contains 15 residues. Germline lookup yields CDR1 SNHLY and CDR2 FYNNEI. The CDR3 DNA follows: TGTGCCAGCGGGGGGGGGCCAACCGGAGGTCAGCCCCAGCATTTT. This encodes CASGGGPTGGQPQHF.